This paragraph reports one TCR beta chain. Trimming took off 5 bases at V and 12 bases at J, with 14 bases between the two ends. The germline CDR1 and CDR2 sequences are SGHDN and FVKESK. The CDR3 loop spans 12 amino acids. The data originate from a study of CD8 T cells in Susac syndrome. The RNA input was about 0.45 to 1 ug, and it was reverse transcribed with random hexamers. TCRdb re-derived calls from the immunoSEQ multiplex PCR reads in MiXCR, one entry per CDR3 protein. The sample has some 200,000 distinct CDR3 sequences, about 93% seen once. Negative isolation was used for CD8+ and CD4+ T cells and FACS enrichment for TEMRA cells.

The material sequenced was CD8+ T cells from PBMCs. V and J are TRBV14 and TRBJ2-1; TRBD1 might be the D (6 bases). The sequence came from a human donor with multiple sclerosis. As DNA, the CDR3 is TGTGCCAGCAGCACACTCAGGGGCTGGCAGTTCTTC. Protein: CASSTLRGWQFF.